The TCR beta chain described here comes from a study of cytomegalovirus exposure and HLA in healthy donors (dated by TCRdb to the late 2010s). Study-wide context: An earlier analysis of under 600 of the donors reported roughly 300 Gb of sequence data and around 110 million unique TCR beta sequences from about 179 million T cells. In an earlier analysis of roughly 580 of the donors, high-throughput TCR beta sequencing was used to judge whether each TCR beta V gene segment behaved as functional or pseudogenic. Every discovery cohort repertoire had been produced on one sequencing platform. An early release that covered more than 550 HLA-typed donors contained about 300 gigabases of sequencing data and approximately 85 million unique TCR sequences. The study profiled the T cell repertoires of about 640 subjects by immunosequencing and related them to cytomegalovirus serostatus. The number of donors typed differed by locus, with roughly 620-630 for A, B, C, DRB1 and DQB1, over 500 for DQA1, 600 to 610 for DPA1, and around 430 for DPB1. Donor age, sex, ethnicity and CMV serostatus were collected together with the repertoire data. A separate validation cohort of approximately 120 different subjects was used in addition to the approximately 610-subject first cohort. Among the roughly 390 genotyped donors, about 85% belonged to the genetic ancestry cluster associated with self-reported Caucasian donors. In a later analysis, previously published TCR beta repertoires from 550 to 700 donors were re-analyzed and high-resolution HLA genotyping was added so that TCR occurrence patterns could be studied. Both class I and class II loci were covered by HLA typing, at four-digit resolution. In the later analysis, no new phenotypic data were used to find candidate immune exposures; instead, reliance was placed on TCR beta sequences and their occurrence across donors. A later genetic analysis used genome-wide SNP genotypes for 398 of the 666 donors, treating that subset as a discovery cohort. The study aimed to test whether signatures of past pathogen exposure could be identified by cataloging public T cell receptors. High-throughput TCR immunosequencing, statistical association of individual TCRs with disease status, and machine learning were combined to predict cytomegalovirus infection status. Because of strong linkage in the cohort, roughly five DR-DQ haplotypes were treated as single units for association and clustering. On average, about 200,000 unique TCR beta nucleotide sequences were sequenced per donor among several hundred genotyped donors of the cohort, with roughly a sixth of those sequences being non-productive. What the authors observed across the whole study: Broadly in line with IMGT annotations, most TCR beta V segments showed up in productive rearrangements about 87% or about 30% of the time in an earlier analysis of roughly 590 of the donors. The 87-base-pair reads could not distinguish some IMGT-functional V segments, including TRBV6-2 and TRBV6-3, so those segments were excluded. In both the original and validation cohorts, the classifier was reported to diagnose cytomegalovirus status with high specificity and sensitivity. Linkage disequilibrium might explain the correlated functional status among segregating V segments, but an unknown experimental factor could not be ruled out. Across donors, most TCR sequences were observed very rarely, whereas some public TCRs were present in many individuals. The study listed approximately 150 TCR beta chains as associated with cytomegalovirus. According to a later analysis, TCR association rates differed among HLA loci, with DRB1 alleles showing the most associated TCRs and HLA-C alleles showing the fewest. A further reported finding was that TCR beta sequences accurately predicted the HLA-A and HLA-B alleles for most subjects in the first cohort. The sequencing pipeline was judged likely to have produced a cluster of highly shared sequence variants as a technical artifact. According to a later analysis, parvovirus B19, influenza, CMV and Epstein-Barr virus appeared linked to several top co-occurrence clusters. Three of the identified cytomegalovirus-associated TCR beta chains were confirmed in vitro to be specific for cytomegalovirus antigens. In a later genetic analysis, a missense DCLRE1C variant was associated with V-gene and J-gene trimming of TCR beta chains, and the association was replicated in an independent cohort. When HLA alleles, especially DR and DQ, strongly co-occurred, attributing TCR associations to individual alleles was difficult. This cohort had only TCR beta chains sequenced, and the lack of alpha or paired-chain data limited which features could be detected. The authors suggested that the approach could potentially be generalized to other disease states and immunological phenotypes. Because some donors lacked HLA typing at each locus, the association tests relied only on the typed subset. Sequencing depth was assumed to be roughly uniform across donors in the presence/absence analyses, though that assumption may not hold. Because counts were too low, about 18 rarely observed V segments, including chromosome 9 orphons, were excluded from the earlier analysis of 500 to 700 of the donors. Compared with the 666-donor mean, donors in an Asian-associated ancestry cluster had fewer N-insertions in productive TCRs, according to a later genetic analysis. CMV serostatus was the only immune exposure information available for the cohort. A later analysis found that most CMV-associated TCR beta chains appeared HLA-restricted, with HLA associations seemingly driven largely by CMV exposure. In a later analysis, HLA-associated TCR beta chains were found to be more clonally expanded and to have lower generation probabilities than equally common non-associated chains. A later analysis associated 15,000 to 20,000 TCR beta sequences with specific HLA alleles at a false discovery rate of 0.05.

Libraries came from the immunoSEQ multiplex PCR assay. The multiplex PCR relied on a mix of 60 forward primers for TCR Vbeta segments and 13 reverse primers for TCR Jbeta segments. A multiplex PCR assay on genomic DNA amplified the CDR3 region of rearranged TCR beta genes. On the Illumina HiSeq System, the amplified TCR beta libraries were sequenced as 87-base-pair reads. On the authors' methods: Across the 500 to 700 repertoires, a later analysis counted tens of millions of unique TCR beta chains, around 10 million of which were shared by at least two donors. A nearest-neighbor algorithm error-corrected the raw reads and collapsed the reads into unique sequences, merging closely related sequences to remove PCR and sequencing errors. CDR3 sequences were aligned to IMGT reference sequences to assign V, D and J gene segments. For a sequence to be retained, at least a six-nucleotide match to both a V gene segment and a J gene segment was required. Rearrangements were classified as productive when the CDR3 lacked stop codons and remained in frame with V and J, and all other rearrangements were classified as non-productive. CDR3 was defined by IMGT convention, running from the second conserved V-encoded cysteine to the conserved J-encoded phenylalanine. The earlier analysis of some 550 of the donors excluded any sequence lacking an unambiguous match to a single V gene segment. In an earlier analysis of roughly 600 of the donors, a V segment was called functional when productive rearrangements were above 56.7%, and segregating when the standard deviation between donors exceeded 5%. A statistical classification framework was built for diagnosing cytomegalovirus status from the catalog of TCR beta chain sequences. A later analysis assigned V and J genes by comparing TCR nucleotide sequences with IMGT/GENE-DB human TR gene sequences. The TCRdist pipeline was used in a later analysis to assign CDR3 sequences and most-parsimonious VDJ recombination scenarios. In a later analysis, each TCR beta chain was defined by its CDR3 amino acid sequence together with its V-gene family, and reads without a unique V-gene family were excluded. A later analysis removed several hundred highly shared, low-generation-probability nucleotide sequences to deal with suspected cross-contamination and a sequencing artifact. A later analysis calculated a clonal expansion index for each public chain from normalized within-repertoire ranks of inferred template counts. Generation probabilities in a later analysis came from a VDJ recombination model fitted to out-of-frame rearrangements, and those results were checked against IGoR. In a later analysis, TCR-TCR, TCR-HLA and TCR-CMV co-occurrence was scored with hypergeometric tests, and a repertoire-size bias correction was applied to TCR pairs. In a later analysis, false discovery rates were estimated by permuting HLA or CMV assignments 20 times. In a later analysis, co-occurring TCRs were grouped using DBSCAN, with TCRdist sequence similarity added in when clustering inside HLA-allele-positive subsets. Co-occurrence clustering excluded repertoires with fewer than 30,000 or more than 120,000 public chains, plus five with anomalous nucleotide sharing. Imported from immuneACCESS, the table was reduced by TCRdb to in-frame sequences with V and J called. These copies leave out some clones; in studies compared against another copy, an unresolved V gene accounts for under half, and the cause of the remainder is not known. D and trimming were read from the DNA, whereas the V and J calls and clone size are those reported in that table. The table for this sample lists around 110,000 clones; approximately 80% of them were counted only once. Clones ranked in the top ten supply roughly 3.4% of the sample.

The cohort consisted of 666 healthy bone marrow donors. Cohort members were all nominally healthy when sampled, although unrecorded immune exposures were likely present. The donor was CMV seronegative and was included in the group of several hundred seronegative cohort members. A peripheral blood sample was provided by each donor, and peripheral blood mononuclear cells were used for TCR beta sequencing. Genomic DNA was extracted from the blood cell samples with the Qiagen DNeasy Blood Extraction Kit. This clone was seen once. Its antigen is still unknown. Within one base of it there is no much larger clone, and no base qualities were kept. Trimming removed 2 bases from V and 0 bases from J, leaving 11 bases between the germline ends. CDR1 is given as SGHRS and CDR2 as YFSETQ, both from the germline V gene. The CDR3 measures 15 amino acids from cysteine to phenylalanine. The only DNA kept is the CDR3, 45 bases in frame from the first base.

The sequence came from a man aged 60 to 75 in good health and CMV-seronegative. The sample comprised PBMCs. The sequence links TRBV5-1 to TRBJ1-1; the D segment could be TRBD1, given 5 matching bases. The CDR3 protein: CASSFDSSLNTEAFF. The base sequence is TGCGCCAGCAGCTTTGACAGTTCTCTGAACACTGAAGCTTTCTTT.